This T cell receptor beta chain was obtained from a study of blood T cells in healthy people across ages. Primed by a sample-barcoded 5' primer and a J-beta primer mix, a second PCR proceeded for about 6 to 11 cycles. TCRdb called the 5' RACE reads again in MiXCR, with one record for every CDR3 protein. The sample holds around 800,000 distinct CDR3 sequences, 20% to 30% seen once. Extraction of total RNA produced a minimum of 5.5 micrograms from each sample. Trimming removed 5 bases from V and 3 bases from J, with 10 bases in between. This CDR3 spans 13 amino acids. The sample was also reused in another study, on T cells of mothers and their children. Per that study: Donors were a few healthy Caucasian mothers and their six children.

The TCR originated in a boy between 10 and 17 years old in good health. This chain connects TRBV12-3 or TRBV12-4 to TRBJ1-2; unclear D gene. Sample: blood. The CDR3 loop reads CASSPDKDYGYTF. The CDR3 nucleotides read TGTGCCAGCAGTCCAGACAAGGACTATGGCTACACCTTC.